A single sample is the source of the 20 T cell receptor beta chains below, sequenced in a study of OX40 agonist ivuxolimab in advanced cancers. Profiled with immunoSEQ multiplex PCR; TCRdb holds only in-frame clones, not every one. The data hold about 36,000 clones, with 74% observed a single time. Here the sequenced sample was CD4+ or CD8+ T cells sorted from blood, taken in a trial of the OX40 agonist ivuxolimab. The receptors were sampled from an adult with an advanced solid tumor such as melanoma, head and neck, liver or kidney cancer.

The chain carries TRBV7-2 and TRBJ1-1; D gene unclear. Per the germline V gene, CDR1 is SGHTA and CDR2 is FQGNSA. Deletions cut 0 bases from V and 1 base from J, with 9 bases between. This CDR3 region has 15 residues. Written as DNA, the CDR3 is TGTGCCAGCAGCTTAGCGGTGGGGAAGAACACTGAAGCTTTCTTT. It yields the protein CASSLAVGKNTEAFF.

The chain links TRBV23-1 to TRBJ1-5; unclear D gene. TRBV23-1 carries the ORF label, with uncertain function. The CDR3 length is 12 residues. V was cut by 2 bases and J by 2 bases, with 1 base left in between. In DNA form, the CDR3 reads TGCGCCAGCAGTCAAGGCAATCAGCCCCAGCATTTT. Its translation: CASSQGNQPQHF.

The chain combines TRBV10-1 with TRBJ2-3; no clear D. Germline lookup yields CDR1 WNHNN and CDR2 SYGVQD (reference sequence). CDR3 length: 16 amino acids. V gave up 0 bases and J gave up 2 bases, with 12 bases separating them. CDR3 nucleotides: TGCGCCAGCAGTGAGTCGACCTTCTACCACACAGATACGCAGTATTTT. Protein: CASSESTFYHTDTQYF.

The chain uses TRBV19 and TRBJ2-2; no clear D. CDR3 size: 15 residues. Trimming removed 3 bases at V and 8 bases at J, with 16 bases between. Germline loops: CDR1 LNHDA, CDR2 SQIVND (reference sequence). The CDR3 nucleotides are TGTGCCAGTAGTATCCCTAACAGAGCCAGAGGGGAGCTGTTTTTT. Its protein product is CASSIPNRARGELFF.

Within the sample, this clone is medium-sized. V usage is TRBV10-1 and J usage is TRBJ2-7, with TRBD2 identical over 7 bases. The V segment lost 6 bases and the J segment 3 bases; nucleotides outside the gene matches: 5. CDR1 WNHNN and CDR2 SYGVQD come from the germline V gene (reference sequence). The CDR3 is 13 residues long. CDR3 protein: CASSKRTSYEQYV. Written as DNA, the CDR3 is TGCGCCAGCAGCAAAAGGACTAGCTACGAGCAGTACGTC.

The chain couples TRBV28 to TRBJ2-1; TRBD2 matches 10 bases. Germline assignment: CDR1 MDHEN and CDR2 SYDVKM. This CDR3 is 15 amino acids long. With V trimmed by 0 bases and J by 7 bases, 3 bases remained unmatched. The CDR3, as DNA: TGTGCCAGCAGTTTATGGCAGCGGGGGGGTAATGAGCAGTTCTTC. This encodes CASSLWQRGGNEQFF.

This clone showed up just a few times. This rearrangement joins TRBV9 to TRBJ1-2; 9 bases match TRBD1. In germline, CDR1 is SGDLS, CDR2 YYNGEE. The CDR3 contains 13 residues. V lost 3 bases and J lost 5; bases outside the gene matches: 2. CDR3: CASSATGGYGYTF. CDR3 nucleotide sequence: TGTGCCAGCAGCGCGACAGGGGGATATGGCTACACCTTC.

The J gene is TRBJ2-3, the V gene TRBV6-1, with 8 bases matching TRBD2. V was pared by 7 bases and J by 1 base, with 7 bases of the junction left unmatched. Germline V gives CDR1 MNHNS, CDR2 SASEGT. The CDR3 runs to 15 residues. The DNA for the CDR3 is TGTGCCAGCACAGGTAGCGGGGCAGGCACAGATACGCAGTATTTT. Its translation is CASTGSGAGTDTQYF.

This clone was observed a handful of times. The V gene is TRBV11-2, the J gene TRBJ2-1, with 14 bases aligning to TRBD2. Trimming cost V 2 bases and J 5 bases; bases outside gene matches: 11. Germline V lookup: CDR1 SGHAT, CDR2 FQNNGV. The length of the CDR3 is 19 residues. This CDR3 reads CASSLNGLAGGPRDNEQFF. The DNA for the CDR3 is TGTGCCAGCAGCTTAAACGGACTAGCGGGGGGCCCCAGGGACAATGAGCAGTTCTTC.

This sequence joins TRBV28 and TRBJ2-5; possibly TRBD1 or TRBD2 for D (5 bases each). The closer fit of TRBJ2-7 to the DNA end suggests the J call may be wrong. Looked up from germline, CDR1 is MDHEN and CDR2 is SYDVKM. CDR3 length: 17 residues. The chain's CDR3 is CASSPLTGRIPSYEQYF. Written as DNA, the CDR3 is TGTGCCAGCAGCCCATTAACGGGGCGAATTCCGTCCTACGAGCAGTACTTC.

The V and J genes are TRBV5-8 and TRBJ2-6; TRBD1 agrees at 7 bases. Germline values: CDR1 SGHTS, CDR2 YDEGEE. This CDR3 contains 19 residues. V shed 3 bases, J shed 0 bases, and the junction held 12 bases outside the gene matches. CDR3 sequence reads: CASSSDREILSSGANVLTF. The CDR3 DNA is TGTGCCAGCAGCTCCGACAGGGAAATTTTGAGCTCTGGGGCCAACGTCCTGACTTTC.

This chain links TRBV29-1 with TRBJ2-1, with D hard to call. V was cut by 8 bases and J by 2 bases, with 10 bases left in between. The CDR3 is 12 amino acids. Germline V gives CDR1 SQVTM, CDR2 ANQGSEA. CDR3 DNA: TGCAGCCTCAGCCTTACCTACAATGAGCAGTTCTTC. Translating it yields CSLSLTYNEQFF.

This chain connects TRBV10-3 to TRBJ2-5, with 11 bases aligning to TRBD2. The CDR3 covers 14 residues. Germline assignment: CDR1 ENHRY and CDR2 SYGVKD. The V and J ends lost 10 bases and 0 bases, in that order; junction bases with no gene match: 4. The CDR3 protein is CATQGLADQETQYF. DNA for the CDR3: TGTGCCACCCAGGGACTAGCGGACCAAGAGACCCAGTACTTC.

This sequence joins TRBV9 and TRBJ1-1; the D is unclear. CDR1 and CDR2 (germline): SGDLS, YYNGEE. The CDR3 totals 12 residues. V gave up 4 bases and J gave up 11 bases, with 15 bases separating them. The CDR3, as DNA: TGTGCCAGCAGCCCAGACGTGAGGGAGGCTTTCTTT. Residues: CASSPDVREAFF.

The rearrangement joins TRBV10-2 to TRBJ1-1; possibly TRBD1 for D (6 bases). The CDR3 contains 15 residues. V was cut by 6 bases and J by 0 bases, with 14 bases left in between. Germline V lookup: CDR1 WSHSY, CDR2 SAAADI. As DNA, the CDR3 is TGCGCCAGCAGAGGAGGACAGTCTATGAACACTGAAGCTTTCTTT. It is translated as CASRGGQSMNTEAFF.

The rearrangement links TRBV23-1 to TRBJ1-2; 11 bases map to TRBD1. TRBV23-1 carries the ORF label, with uncertain function. CDR3 length: 15 amino acids. The ends lost 2 bases at V and 6 bases at J; junction bases unmatched: 5. CDR3 in DNA: TGCGCCAGCAGTCAAGGGACAGGGGGGACTGATGGCTACACCTTC. As protein: CASSQGTGGTDGYTF.

The chain recombines TRBV7-2 with TRBJ2-3, with D perhaps TRBD1 or TRBD2 (5 bases each). Germline V gene data show CDR1 as SGHTA and CDR2 as FQGNSA. V gave up 5 bases and J gave up 8 bases, with 11 bases separating them. The CDR3 has 12 residues. Here the CDR3 DNA reads TGTGCCAGCAGCCAAGCTGGGGGTACGCAGTATTTT. The encoded protein is CASSQAGGTQYF.

The chain uses TRBV4-1 and TRBJ2-7; perhaps TRBD1 as D (5 bases). Germline V lookup: CDR1 MGHRA, CDR2 YSYEKL. V lost 2 bases and J 2 bases, leaving 7 bases between the germline ends. CDR3 length: 13 amino acids. The CDR3 sequence is CASSQSGTYEQYF. The CDR3 DNA follows: TGCGCCAGCAGCCAATCAGGGACCTACGAGCAGTACTTC.

V and J are TRBV19 and TRBJ1-5; D remains ambiguous. V shed 7 bases and J shed 4 bases, with 17 bases lying between them. This CDR3 is built from 15 residues. Germline V gene sequence: CDR1 LNHDA, CDR2 SQIVND (reference sequence). This CDR3 is CASKSKNSFNQPQHF. In DNA form, the CDR3 reads TGTGCCAGTAAGTCTAAGAATAGCTTTAATCAGCCCCAGCATTTT.

This chain uses TRBV2 with TRBJ2-2; TRBD1 matches at 11 bases. This CDR3 has 17 residues. With 5 bases clipped from V and 6 bases from J, the junction kept 11 bases outside the gene matches. Germline V gives CDR1 SNHLY, CDR2 FYNNEI. The CDR3 DNA reads TGTGCCAGCAGTCGCCGGGACAGGGGGATCCTAGCCGGGGAGCTGTTTTTT. Translated, it gives CASSRRDRGILAGELFF. Filled out from reference TRBV2 and TRBJ2-2, the complete variable domain reads EPEVTQTPSHQVTQMGQEVILRCVPISNHLYFYWYRQILGQKVEFLVSFYNNEISEKSEIFDDQFSVERPDGSNFTLKIRSTKLEDSAMYFCASSRRDRGILAGELFFGEGSRLTVL.